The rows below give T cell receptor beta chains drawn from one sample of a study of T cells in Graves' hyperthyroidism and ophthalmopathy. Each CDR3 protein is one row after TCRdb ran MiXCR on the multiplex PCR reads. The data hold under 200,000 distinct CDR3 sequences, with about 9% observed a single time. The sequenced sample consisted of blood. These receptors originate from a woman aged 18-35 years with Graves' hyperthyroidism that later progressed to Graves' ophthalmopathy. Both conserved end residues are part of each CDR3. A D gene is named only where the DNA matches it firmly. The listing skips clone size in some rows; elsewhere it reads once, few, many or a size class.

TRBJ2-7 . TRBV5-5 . TGTGCCAGCACCCCAGGGCCCATCCCGTACTCCTACGAGCAGTACTTC CASTPGPIPYSYEQYF
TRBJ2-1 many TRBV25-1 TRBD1 TGTGCCAGCAGTGATAACGGGACAGGGGGCGCCTACAATGAGCAGTTCTTC CASSDNGTGGAYNEQFF
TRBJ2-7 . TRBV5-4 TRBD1 TGTGCCAGCAGCTCCAGGGGGCAAAGGAACGAGCAGTACTTC CASSSRGQRNEQYF
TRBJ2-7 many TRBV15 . TGTGCCACCAGCAGAGATGGAGGGGGCTCCTACGAGCAGTACTTC CATSRDGGGSYEQYF
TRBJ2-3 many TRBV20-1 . TGCAGTGCCGAGCCTGGCCTAAGCACAGATACGCAGTATTTT CSAEPGLSTDTQYF
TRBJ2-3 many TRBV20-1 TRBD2 TGCAGTGCTAGTCTGCGGGGGGGCACAGATACGCAGTATTTT CSASLRGGTDTQYF
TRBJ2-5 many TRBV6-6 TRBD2 TGTGCCAGCAGTTACTTGGGGGGGCAAGAGACCCAGTACTTC CASSYLGGQETQYF
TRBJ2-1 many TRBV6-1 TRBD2 TGTGCCAGCAAAGAAATAGCGGGAGTTTCCTACAATGAGCAGTTCTTC CASKEIAGVSYNEQFF
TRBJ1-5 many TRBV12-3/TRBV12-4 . TGTGCCAGCAGTTTAAGGGTTAGCAATCAGCCCCAGCATTTT CASSLRVSNQPQHF
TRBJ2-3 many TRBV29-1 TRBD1 TGCAGCGTTCGACAGGGGACGAGTAATACGCAGTATTTT CSVRQGTSNTQYF
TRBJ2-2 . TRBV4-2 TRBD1 TGTGCCAGCAGCCATGGACAGGGGGCAATCGCCGGGGAGCTGTTTTTT CASSHGQGAIAGELFF
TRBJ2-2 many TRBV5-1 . TGCGCCAGCAGCTTGGACCCCCGGAACGCCGGGGAGCTGTTTTTT CASSLDPRNAGELFF
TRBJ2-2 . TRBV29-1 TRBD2 TGCAGCGTTGGGCGGGGGGGCTTGGGCACCGGGGAGCTGTTTTTT CSVGRGGLGTGELFF
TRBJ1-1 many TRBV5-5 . TGTGCCAGCAGCTTGTTGGGGGCCGGGAACACTGAAGCTTTCTTT CASSLLGAGNTEAFF
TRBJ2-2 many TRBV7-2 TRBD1 TGTGCCAGCAGCTTGACAGGGGGATTGGGCGGGGAGCTGTTTTTT CASSLTGGLGGELFF
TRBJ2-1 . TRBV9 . TGTGCCAGCAGCGTAGAAGGACCTAGGGAGCAGTTCTTC CASSVEGPREQFF
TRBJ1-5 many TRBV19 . TGTGCCAGTAGTTTAGGGGTTTTCGGCAATCAGCCCCAGCATTTT CASSLGVFGNQPQHF
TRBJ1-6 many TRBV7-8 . TGTGCCAGCAGCTTCTCCCCGACAGGTTATAATTCACCCCTCCACTTT CASSFSPTGYNSPLHF
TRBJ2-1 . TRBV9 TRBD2 TGTGCCAGCAGCCCGCGGGGGGGGTTATACAATGAGCAGTTCTTC CASSPRGGLYNEQFF
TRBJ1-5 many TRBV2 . TGTGCCAGCAGTGAAGTTCAGGGGTTCAATCAGCCCCAGCATTTT CASSEVQGFNQPQHF
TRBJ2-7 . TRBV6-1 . TGTGCCAGCAGTGCGACGCGCCAGTCGTACGAGCAGTGCTTC CASSATRQSYEQCF
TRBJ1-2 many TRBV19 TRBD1 TGTGCCAGTAGTATAGGCCAGGGGGCAGGCTACACCTTC CASSIGQGAGYTF
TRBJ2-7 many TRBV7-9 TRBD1 TGTGCCAGCAGCTCGGTAGCTGGGACAGCCGCCTACGAGCAGTACTTC CASSSVAGTAAYEQYF
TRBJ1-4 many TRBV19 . TGTGCCAGTAGTACCAGGGTTAGCACTAATGAAAAACTGTTTTTT CASSTRVSTNEKLFF
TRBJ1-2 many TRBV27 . TGTGCCAGCAGACCCTCGGGACCTAGGGGCTACACCTTC CASRPSGPRGYTF
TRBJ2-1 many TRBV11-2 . TGTGCCAGCAGCTTAGGGCGGGGTCGGAATGAGCAGTTCTTC CASSLGRGRNEQFF
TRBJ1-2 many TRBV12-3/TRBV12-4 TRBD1 TGTGCCAGCAGTTTATTTGACAGGGGATCGTATGGCTACACCTTC CASSLFDRGSYGYTF
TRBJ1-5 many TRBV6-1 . TGTGCCAGCAGCGCCCCGGAATGGGGGCGGTCGTCCCAGCATTTT CASSAPEWGRSSQHF
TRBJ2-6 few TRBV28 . TGTGCCAGCATGGTCTCTGGGGCCAACGTCCTGACTTTC CASMVSGANVLTF
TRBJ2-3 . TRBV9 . TGTGCCAGCAGCGTAGGGGCTAGCGAGAGCACAGATACGCAGTATTTT CASSVGASESTDTQYF
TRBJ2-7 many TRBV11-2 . TGTGCCAGCAGCGTATTCGGACAGTCTTCTTCCTACGAGCAGTACTTC CASSVFGQSSSYEQYF
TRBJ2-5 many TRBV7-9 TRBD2 TGTGCCAGCAGCCTCCGGACGGTAGCGGGAGGCGTCCAAGAGACCCAGTACTTC CASSLRTVAGGVQETQYF
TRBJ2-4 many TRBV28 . TGTGCCAGCAGTTTAATGGGAGAGGAAAACATTCAGTACTTC CASSLMGEENIQYF
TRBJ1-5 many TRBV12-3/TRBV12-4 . TGTGCCAGCAGACAGGGTTGGAGCAATCAGCCCCAGCATTTT CASRQGWSNQPQHF
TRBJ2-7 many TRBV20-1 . TGCAGTGCTAGAGATGGAGGGAACCCTACCTACGAGCAGTACTTC CSARDGGNPTYEQYF
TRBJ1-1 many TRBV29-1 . TGCAGCGTCTCCAGGGATATGAACACTGAAGCTTTCTTT CSVSRDMNTEAFF
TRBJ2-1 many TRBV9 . TGTGCCAGCAGCGGGAGTTCCCCTTACAATGAGCAGTTCTTC CASSGSSPYNEQFF
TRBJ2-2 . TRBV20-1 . TGCAGTGCTAGAGGATTGGCGGATCCGAACACCGGGGAGCTGTTTTTT CSARGLADPNTGELFF
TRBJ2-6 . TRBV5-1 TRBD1 TGCGCCAGCAGTGGGGACAGGAAAAACTCTGGGGCCAACGTCCTGACTTTC CASSGDRKNSGANVLTF
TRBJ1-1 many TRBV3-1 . TGTGCCAGCAGCCACTACAGGGTTGAGACTGAAGCTTTCTTT CASSHYRVETEAFF
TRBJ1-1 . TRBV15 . TGTGCCACCAGCGGTTCCGGGACGTTGAACACTGAAGCTTTCTTT CATSGSGTLNTEAFF
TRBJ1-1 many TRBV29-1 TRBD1 TGCAGCGTTGAGAGACAGGGCGGCACTGAAGCTTTCTTT CSVERQGGTEAFF
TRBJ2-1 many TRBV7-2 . TGTGCCAGCAGCTTATTCCTGGGCCCCTACAATGAGCAGTTCTTC CASSLFLGPYNEQFF
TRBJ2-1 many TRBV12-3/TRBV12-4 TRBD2 TGTGCCAGCAGTTTAGCCGGGGGGGTTCATGAGCAGTTCTTC CASSLAGGVHEQFF
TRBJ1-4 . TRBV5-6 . TGTGCCAGCAGCTTGGGGGCAGCTAATGAAAAACTGTTTTTT CASSLGAANEKLFF
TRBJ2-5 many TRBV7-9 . TGTGCCAGCAGCTTAGCCGAGGGGGAGACCCAGTACTTC CASSLAEGETQYF
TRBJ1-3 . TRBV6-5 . TGTGCCAGCAGTTCGACGGATGGTGGAAACACCATATATTTT CASSSTDGGNTIYF
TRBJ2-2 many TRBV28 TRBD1 TGTGCCAGCAGCCCGGGACAGGGATTCGACACCGGGGAGCTGTTTTTT CASSPGQGFDTGELFF
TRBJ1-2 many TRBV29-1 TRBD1 TGCAGCGCCCGGACAGGGGGCAACTATGGCTACACCTTC CSARTGGNYGYTF
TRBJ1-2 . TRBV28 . TGTGCCAGCACTCCCGGGGGGAAACACTATGGCTACACCTTC CASTPGGKHYGYTF
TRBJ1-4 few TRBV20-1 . TGCAGTGCTAGAGATAGCGGCCCAGGGCCGTGGGAAGAAAAACTGTTTTTT CSARDSGPGPWEEKLFF
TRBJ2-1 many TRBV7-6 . TGTGCCAGCAGCGCCGGCCTGAACCCATACAATGAGCAGTTCTTC CASSAGLNPYNEQFF
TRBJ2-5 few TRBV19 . TGTGCCAGTAGTATAGAAGGGAACCGTGGCCAGTACTTC CASSIEGNRGQYF
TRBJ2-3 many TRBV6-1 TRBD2 TGTGCCAGCAGTGACGAGCGGGGTAGCACAGATACGCAGTATTTT CASSDERGSTDTQYF
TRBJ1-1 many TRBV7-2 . TGTGCCAGCAGCCCGAGCAAGGGGAGCACTGAAGCTTTCTTT CASSPSKGSTEAFF
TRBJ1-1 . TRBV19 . TGTGCCAGTAATCGGGGCGGGAACACTGAAGCTTTCTTT CASNRGGNTEAFF
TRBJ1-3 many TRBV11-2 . TGTGCCAGCAGCTTATACGGGGTCGGAAACACCATATATTTT CASSLYGVGNTIYF
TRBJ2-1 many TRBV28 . TGTGCCAGCAGTTTATCGGGGGGCGGGTACAATGAGCAGTTCTTC CASSLSGGGYNEQFF
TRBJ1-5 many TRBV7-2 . TGTGCCAGCAGCTTAATGTCGTCGTATAGCAATCAGCCCCAGCATTTT CASSLMSSYSNQPQHF